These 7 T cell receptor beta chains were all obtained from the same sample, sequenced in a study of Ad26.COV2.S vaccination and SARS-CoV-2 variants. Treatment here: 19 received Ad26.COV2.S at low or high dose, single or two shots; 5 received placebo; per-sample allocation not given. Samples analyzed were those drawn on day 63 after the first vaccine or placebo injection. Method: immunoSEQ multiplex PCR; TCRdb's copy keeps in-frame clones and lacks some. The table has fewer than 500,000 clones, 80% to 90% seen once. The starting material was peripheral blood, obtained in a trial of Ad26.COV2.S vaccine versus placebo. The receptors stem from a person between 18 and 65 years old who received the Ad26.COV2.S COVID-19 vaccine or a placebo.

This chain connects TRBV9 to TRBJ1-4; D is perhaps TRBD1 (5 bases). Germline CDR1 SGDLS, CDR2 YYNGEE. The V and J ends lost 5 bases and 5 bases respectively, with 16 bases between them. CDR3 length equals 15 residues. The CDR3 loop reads CASSRFGGQNEKLFF. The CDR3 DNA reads TGTGCCAGCAGTCGCTTTGGGGGTCAGAATGAAAAACTGTTTTTT.

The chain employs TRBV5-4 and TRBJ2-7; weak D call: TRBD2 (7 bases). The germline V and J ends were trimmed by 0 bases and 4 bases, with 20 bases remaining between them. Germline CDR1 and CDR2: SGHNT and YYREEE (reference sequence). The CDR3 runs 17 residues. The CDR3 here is CASSLGRGGDSTYEQYF. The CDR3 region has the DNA TGTGCCAGCAGCTTGGGCCGAGGGGGGGACTCGACGTACGAGCAGTACTTC.

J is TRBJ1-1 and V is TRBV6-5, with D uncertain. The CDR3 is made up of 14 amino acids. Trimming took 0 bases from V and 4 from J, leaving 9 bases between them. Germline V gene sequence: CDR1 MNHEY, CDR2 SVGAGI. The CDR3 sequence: CASSYSITSTEAFF. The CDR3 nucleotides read TGTGCCAGCAGTTACTCGATCACCAGCACTGAAGCTTTCTTT.

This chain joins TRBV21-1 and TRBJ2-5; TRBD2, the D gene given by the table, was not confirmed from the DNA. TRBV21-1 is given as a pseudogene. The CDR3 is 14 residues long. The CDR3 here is CASSALGLEETQYF. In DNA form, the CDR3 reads TGTGCCAGCAGCGCACTCGGTCTAGAAGAGACCCAGTACTTC.

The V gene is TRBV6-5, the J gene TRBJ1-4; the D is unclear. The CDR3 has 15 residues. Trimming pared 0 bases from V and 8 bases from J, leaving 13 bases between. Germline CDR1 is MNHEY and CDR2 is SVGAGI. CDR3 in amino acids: CASSYSIPPREKLFF. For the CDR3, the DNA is TGTGCCAGCAGTTACTCGATCCCCCCCCGGGAAAAACTGTTTTTT.

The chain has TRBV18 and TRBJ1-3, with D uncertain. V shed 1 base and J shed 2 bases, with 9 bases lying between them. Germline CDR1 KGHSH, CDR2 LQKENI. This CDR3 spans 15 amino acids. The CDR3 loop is CASSPQRQAGNTIYF. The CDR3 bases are TGTGCCAGCTCACCACAGCGGCAGGCTGGAAACACCATATATTTT.

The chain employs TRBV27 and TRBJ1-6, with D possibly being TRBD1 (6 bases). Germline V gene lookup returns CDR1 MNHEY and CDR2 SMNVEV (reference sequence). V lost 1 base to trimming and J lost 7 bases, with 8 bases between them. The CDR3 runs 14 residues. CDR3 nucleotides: TGTGCCAGCAGTTTATGGGGGGCCAATTCACCCCTCCACTTT. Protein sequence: CASSLWGANSPLHF.